Below, 3 T cell receptor beta chains from the same sample are listed, as sequenced in a study of T cell responses to AZD1222 COVID-19 vaccine. Clones were sequenced by immunoSEQ multiplex PCR, and TCRdb holds only the in-frame ones, with some missing. This table has 90,000 to 130,000 clones, 70% to 90% appearing once. The source was peripheral blood, collected on day 0 of AZD1222 vaccination. All receptors come from an adult in good health.

The V and J genes are TRBV9 and TRBJ2-1; D perhaps matches TRBD1 (6 bases). V lost 8 bases, J lost 3 bases, and 18 bases lay in between. Germline CDR1 reads SGDLS; CDR2 reads YYNGEE. The CDR3 totals 15 residues. The CDR3 nucleotides are TGTGCCAGTACCGAAAACAGGGCGATCTACAATGAGCAGTTCTTC. Protein sequence: CASTENRAIYNEQFF.

The CDR3 region has the DNA TGTGCCAGCAGTTCCCTCCGAGGGGCGCCTAACTATGGCTACACCTTC. Protein sequence: CASSSLRGAPNYGYTF. V and J are TRBV28 and TRBJ1-2, with a tentative D call TRBD1 (5 bases). This CDR3 is built from 16 residues. V lost 4 bases to trimming and J lost 0 bases, with 15 bases between them. Germline assignment: CDR1 MDHEN and CDR2 SYDVKM.

This clone was counted between two and nine times. The chain uses TRBV3-1 (or the pseudogene TRBV3-2) and TRBJ2-5; 11 bases align to TRBD1. J was trimmed by 0 bases and V by 4 bases; bases with no gene match: 7. CDR1 is LGHDT and CDR2 is YNNKEL in the germline V gene (reference sequence). The CDR3 contains 17 residues. The CDR3 loop is CASSRVRGQGDQETQYF. CDR3 sequence (DNA): TGTGCCAGCAGCCGGGTTCGGGGACAGGGGGACCAAGAGACCCAGTACTTC.